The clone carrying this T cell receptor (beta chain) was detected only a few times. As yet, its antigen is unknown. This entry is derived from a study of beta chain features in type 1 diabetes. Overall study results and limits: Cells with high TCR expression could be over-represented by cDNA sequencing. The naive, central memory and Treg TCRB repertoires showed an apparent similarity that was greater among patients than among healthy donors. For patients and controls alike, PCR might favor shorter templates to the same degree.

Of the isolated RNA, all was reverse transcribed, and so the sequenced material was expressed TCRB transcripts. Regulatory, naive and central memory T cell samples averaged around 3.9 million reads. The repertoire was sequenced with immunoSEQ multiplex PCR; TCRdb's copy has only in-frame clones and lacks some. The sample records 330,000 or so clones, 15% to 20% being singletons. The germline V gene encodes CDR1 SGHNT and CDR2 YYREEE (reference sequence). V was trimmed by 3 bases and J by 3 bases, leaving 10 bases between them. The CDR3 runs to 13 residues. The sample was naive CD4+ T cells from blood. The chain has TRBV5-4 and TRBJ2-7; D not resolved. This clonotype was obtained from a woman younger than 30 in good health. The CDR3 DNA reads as TGTGCCAGCAGCTCCCGACACGACTACGAGCAGTACTTC. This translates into CASSSRHDYEQYF.